A selection of T cell receptor beta chains follows, all from one sample in a study of blood T cell repertoires in COVID-19. Only in-frame clones appear in the TCRdb table, and some are missing; sequencing was by immunoSEQ multiplex PCR. The sample records 55,000 to 75,000 clones, roughly 84% being singletons. The sample was peripheral blood. The origin of the receptors is a man in his 60s with COVID-19, enrolled during active disease. The CDR3 runs from the conserved cysteine through the conserved F or W. The D gene is left open where the match is weak. Only part of the rows carry a size: once, few, many, or a class if the clone is expanded.

D	V	J	size	CDR3	DNA
TRBD1	TRBV2	TRBJ1-6	once	CASSQRQGTGSPLHF	TGTGCCAGCAGCCAACGACAGGGGACGGGTTCACCCCTCCACTTT
NA	TRBV5-6	TRBJ1-1	NA	CASSLVRTEAFF	TGTGCCAGCAGCTTAGTACGGACTGAAGCTTTCTTT
TRBD2	TRBV7-2	TRBJ2-7	NA	CASSLRRTSGGYEQYF	TGTGCCAGCAGCCTCAGGAGGACTAGCGGGGGGTACGAGCAGTACTTC
TRBD2	TRBV7-7	TRBJ2-1	NA	CASSLGGGYNEQFF	TGTGCCAGCAGCTTAGGCGGGGGGTACAATGAGCAGTTCTTC
TRBD2	TRBV14	TRBJ2-5	NA	CASSPRTRLQETQYF	TGTGCCAGCAGCCCGCGGACTAGGCTCCAAGAGACCCAGTACTTC
NA	TRBV9	TRBJ1-1	NA	CASSPRVGMNTEAFF	TGTGCCAGCAGCCCCAGGGTGGGGATGAACACTGAAGCTTTCTTT
NA	TRBV4-1	TRBJ2-7	NA	CASSHPHEGSESYEQYF	TGCGCCAGCAGCCATCCCCACGAGGGATCAGAATCCTACGAGCAGTACTTC
TRBD1	TRBV5-6	TRBJ1-5	NA	CASSTTQGAVQPQHF	TGTGCCAGCAGCACAACACAGGGGGCGGTTCAGCCCCAGCATTTT
TRBD2	TRBV7-9	TRBJ2-4	once	CASSSIAGGPNIQYF	TGTGCCAGCAGCTCCATAGCGGGGGGGCCCAACATTCAGTACTTC
TRBD1	TRBV11-3	TRBJ2-7	few	CASSHGQGNEQYF	TGTGCCAGCAGCCATGGACAGGGAAACGAGCAGTACTTC
NA	TRBV9	TRBJ1-5	NA	CASSAGGGRNQPQHF	TGTGCCAGCAGCGCGGGGGGGGGCCGAAATCAGCCCCAGCATTTT
TRBD2	TRBV7-9	TRBJ2-3	NA	CASSQTSGEVDTQYF	TGTGCCAGCAGCCAGACTAGCGGGGAGGTAGATACGCAGTATTTT
NA	TRBV11-2	TRBJ2-1	NA	CASSFRFAGLGNSNEQFF	TGTGCCAGCAGCTTTAGATTTGCGGGCCTGGGAAATTCCAATGAGCAGTTCTTC
NA	TRBV11-2	TRBJ2-1	NA	CASSPITGLWEQFF	TGTGCCAGCAGCCCAATTACAGGCCTATGGGAGCAGTTCTTC
NA	TRBV20-1	TRBJ1-1	NA	CSYRLNTEAFF	TGCAGCTACAGACTGAACACTGAAGCTTTCTTT
NA	TRBV10-3	TRBJ1-2	NA	CAISDGGYGYTF	TGTGCCATCAGTGATGGAGGGTATGGCTACACCTTC
NA	TRBV25-1	TRBJ2-5	NA	CASGGPRGRETQYF	TGTGCCAGTGGAGGGCCAAGGGGGCGGGAGACCCAGTACTTC
NA	TRBV29-1	TRBJ1-3	NA	CSVDGGNSGNTIYF	TGCAGCGTTGACGGCGGCAACTCTGGAAACACCATATATTTT
NA	TRBV27	TRBJ1-3	NA	CASSFASSGNTIYF	TGTGCCAGCAGTTTCGCGTCCTCTGGAAACACCATATATTTT
TRBD1	TRBV2	TRBJ2-7	NA	CASTGTGWYEQYF	TGTGCCAGCACTGGGACAGGGTGGTACGAGCAGTACTTC
TRBD1	TRBV7-9	TRBJ1-3	NA	CASSLERTGLNTIYF	TGTGCCAGCAGCTTAGAGAGGACAGGCTTGAACACCATATATTTT
TRBD1	TRBV6-6	TRBJ1-2	few	CASRTGVEYGYTF	TGTGCCAGCCGGACAGGGGTGGAGTATGGCTACACCTTC
NA	TRBV14	TRBJ1-5	NA	CASSRQNQPQHF	TGTGCCAGCAGCCGACAGAATCAGCCCCAGCATTTT
NA	TRBV6-5	TRBJ1-2	once	CASTDSLNYGYTF	TGTGCCAGTACAGACAGCCTCAACTATGGCTACACCTTC
NA	TRBV15	TRBJ2-7	NA	CATSRVGGSTYEQYF	TGTGCCACCAGCAGAGTAGGAGGGTCGACCTACGAGCAGTACTTC
TRBD1	TRBV7-9	TRBJ2-7	NA	CASSLGGQGNEQYF	TGTGCCAGCAGCTTAGGAGGACAGGGAAACGAGCAGTACTTC
TRBD1	TRBV6-4	TRBJ1-2	NA	CASSEDEKGAGGYTF	TGTGCCAGCAGTGAAGATGAAAAGGGGGCGGGTGGCTACACCTTC
NA	TRBV27	TRBJ1-2	NA	CASRFQGSGYTF	TGTGCCAGCAGGTTCCAGGGGAGTGGCTACACCTTC
TRBD1	TRBV5-6	TRBJ2-2	NA	CASSFWDRGTGELFF	TGTGCCAGCAGCTTCTGGGACAGGGGCACCGGGGAGCTGTTTTTT
NA	TRBV30	TRBJ1-5	NA	CAWSAGGLGNQPQHF	TGTGCCTGGAGTGCTGGGGGGTTGGGCAATCAGCCCCAGCATTTT
TRBD2	TRBV6-5	TRBJ2-7	NA	CASSYGGRNSYEQYF	TGTGCCAGCAGTTACGGCGGGAGGAACTCCTACGAGCAGTACTTC
TRBD2	TRBV11-2	TRBJ2-1	NA	CASSLAGLANEQFF	TGTGCCAGCAGCTTAGCGGGACTAGCGAATGAGCAGTTCTTC
TRBD1	TRBV28	TRBJ1-5	NA	CASSRGQGLRIQPQHF	TGTGCCAGCAGTCGGGGACAGGGATTAAGGATTCAGCCCCAGCATTTT
NA	TRBV5-4	TRBJ1-4	NA	CASSLWQGSEKLFF	TGTGCCAGCAGCTTGTGGCAGGGATCGGAGAAACTGTTTTTT
TRBD2	TRBV5-5	TRBJ2-5	NA	CASSPGLAGGFQETQYF	TGTGCCAGCAGCCCGGGACTAGCGGGAGGGTTCCAAGAGACCCAGTACTTC
NA	TRBV15	TRBJ2-2	NA	CATSRPGLNTGELFF	TGTGCCACCAGCAGGCCGGGACTTAACACCGGGGAGCTGTTTTTT
NA	TRBV28	TRBJ1-1	once	CASSLGESVTEAFF	TGTGCCAGCAGTTTAGGGGAGTCCGTCACTGAAGCTTTCTTT
TRBD1	TRBV2	TRBJ1-2	NA	CARRGQGAGGYTF	TGTGCCAGAAGGGGACAGGGGGCGGGCGGCTACACCTTC
TRBD1	TRBV6-5	TRBJ1-6	NA	CASSTRDRGNSPLHF	TGTGCCAGCAGTACCCGGGACAGGGGGAATTCACCCCTCCACTTT
NA	TRBV20-1	TRBJ2-3	NA	CSARLTDTQYF	TGCAGTGCTAGACTTACAGATACGCAGTATTTT
NA	TRBV21-1	TRBJ1-6	NA	CASTPSKGRGGSWSPLHF	TGTGCCAGCACCCCCTCCAAAGGGCGAGGGGGTAGTTGGTCACCCCTCCACTTT
TRBD2	TRBV6-1	TRBJ2-5	NA	CASSDRPLRRGDGTQYF	TGTGCCAGCAGTGACAGGCCCCTTAGGCGGGGGGACGGGACCCAGTACTTC
NA	TRBV24-1	TRBJ2-1	NA	CATSDPTHRGLVNEQFF	TGTGCCACCAGTGACCCTACACACCGGGGGTTGGTCAATGAGCAGTTCTTC
NA	TRBV6-2/TRBV6-3	TRBJ1-5	NA	CASSPPDRLQHF	TGTGCCAGCAGTCCGCCTGACAGACTCCAGCATTTT
NA	TRBV10-1	TRBJ2-2	NA	CASSSGFTGELFF	TGCGCCAGCAGTAGCGGTTTCACCGGGGAGCTGTTTTTT